This entry is about one T cell receptor (beta chain). What it binds is not known. The record originates from a study of post-analysis software for immune sequencing data. Looking at the study overall: There were relapsing-remitting, secondary progressive and progressive-relapsing multiple sclerosis among the disease courses included.

Incorporated into the TCR beta cDNA libraries were unique molecular identifiers, which served to reduce PCR and sequencing biases. TCRdb analysed the PCR reads with MiXCR anew, one entry per CDR3 protein. Of hundreds of thousands of distinct CDR3 sequences in the sample, around a third were seen once. Germline-derived CDR1 and CDR2 are DFQATT and SNEGSKA (reference sequence). With V trimmed by 6 bases and J by 11 bases, 9 bases remained unmatched. This CDR3 region has 13 residues. Notes on the study in general: Normalized Chao1 diversity was significantly reduced in patients versus controls. Samples sharing a preparation batch grouped tightly together when assessed by F measure. There were four or five TRBV segments more frequent in patients than controls, and TRBV5-6, TRBV5-1 and TRBV20-1 were among them.

The source material was blood. The sequence derives from a girl aged 10-17 years with multiple sclerosis. The rearrangement joins TRBV20-1 to TRBJ1-6, with TRBD1 matching over 8 bases. The CDR3 DNA follows: TGCAGTGCCACCGGGACAGGTCTTGCACCCCTCCACTTT. Translating it yields CSATGTGLAPLHF.